Detailed here is one TCR beta chain. A few counts support this clonotype. There is no known antigen for this receptor. Base qualities were left out, and no much larger clone turns up one base away. The receptor library was made with RT-PCR. Reads for this sample came from an Illumina HiSeq 2500. In-frame beta chains were kept once TCRdb had trimmed the public reads at Q25 with fastp and called clones with MiXCR. Each CDR3 protein gets just one entry, which takes the most common genes and DNA from the rows behind it. The sample table records tens of thousands of distinct CDR3 sequences; over 70% of these occur just once. Roughly 5% of the sample lies in the top ten. The data were taken from a study of yellow fever vaccine responses in identical twins (dated by TCRdb to 2016 to 2018). Notes on the research overall: In the study, vaccine-responding T cell clones were precisely tracked in identical twins.

Overall results and qualifications from the work: According to the authors, the vaccine-induced T cell response in identical twins seemed to be partly convergent and partly specific to each individual.

Looking up the germline V gene (reference sequence) yields CDR1 MNHEY and CDR2 SMNVEV. From V the trimming removes 3 bases and from J it removes 3 bases, while the gene matches leave 8 bases of the junction unaccounted for. From the cysteine through the phenylalanine, the CDR3 covers 16 amino acids. CDR3 DNA only is kept here, 48 bases in frame from base 1. The material was T cells from blood (PBMCs), unsorted or a sorted subset (not recorded which), obtained before or after yellow fever vaccination (not recorded which). The receptor chain draws on TRBV27 and TRBJ1-5, with 7 bases aligning to TRBD1. The sequence was collected from a woman under 30 who received the yellow fever vaccine. Donor details come from another sample of the same person, matched by shared clones. CDR3 region: CASSFIDRVPNQPQHF. Read as DNA, the sequence is TGTGCCAGCAGTTTTATCGACAGGGTTCCCAATCAGCCCCAGCATTTT.